A single TCR beta chain is shown here with its context. What it binds is unknown. An end of the junction does not agree with germline; a read error may underlie this. Samples came from axillary lymph nodes draining the breast cancer. This sample stems from a study of breast tumors, draining lymph nodes, adjacent tissues. Study results and caveats: Luminal-like breast cancer showed significantly higher tumor–nontumor repertoire similarity than basal-like. Compared with lymph nodes, tumors were less diverse; compared with nontumor tissue, more. The lymph node origin of tumor T cells was framed as consistent with a hypothesis, not demonstrated.

TCRdb independently ran MiXCR on the multiplex PCR reads; one entry per CDR3 protein. In the table there are around 110,000 distinct CDR3 sequences, around 30% of which are singletons. Sequences were obtained from axillary lymph node tissue. The clonotype originates from a female donor with breast cancer. Some clones in this sample may be carry-over from other donors' samples.

Here the CDR3 reads CASSLAGTINIRYF. DNA for the CDR3: TGCGCCAGCAGCTTGGCGGGAACTATAAACATTCGGTACTTC. The genes are TRBV5-1 and TRBJ2-4; D may be TRBD2 (5 bases). Germline values: CDR1 SGHRS, CDR2 YFSETQ. The CDR3 runs 14 residues.